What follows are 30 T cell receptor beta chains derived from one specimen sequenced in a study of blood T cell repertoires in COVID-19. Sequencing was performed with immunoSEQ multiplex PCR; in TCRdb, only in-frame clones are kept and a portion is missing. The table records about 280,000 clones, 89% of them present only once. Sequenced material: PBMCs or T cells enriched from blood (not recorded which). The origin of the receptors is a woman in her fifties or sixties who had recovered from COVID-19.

The CDR3 here is CASSLGPGGPGGTQYF. CDR3 nucleotide sequence: TGCGCCAGCAGCTTGGGGCCAGGGGGCCCCGGAGGTACGCAGTATTTT. The gene calls are TRBV5-1 and TRBJ2-3, with 8 nucleotides matching TRBD1. Germline V CDR1 and CDR2: SGHRS, YFSETQ. The CDR3 is 16 residues long. Trimming at V came to 0 bases and at J to 8 bases, leaving 11 bases not matched to a gene.

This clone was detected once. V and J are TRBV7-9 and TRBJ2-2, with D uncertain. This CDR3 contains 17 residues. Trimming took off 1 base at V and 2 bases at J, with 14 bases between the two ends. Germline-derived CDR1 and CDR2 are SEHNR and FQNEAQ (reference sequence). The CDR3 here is CASSLGGFLENTGELFF. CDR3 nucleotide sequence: TGTGCCAGCAGCTTAGGAGGTTTTCTAGAAAACACCGGGGAGCTGTTTTTT.

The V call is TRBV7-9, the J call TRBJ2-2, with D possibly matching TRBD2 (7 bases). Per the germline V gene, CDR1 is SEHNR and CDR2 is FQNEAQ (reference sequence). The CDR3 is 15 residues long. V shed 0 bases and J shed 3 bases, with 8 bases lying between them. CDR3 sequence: CASSLAGGHTGELFF. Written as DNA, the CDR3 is TGTGCCAGCAGCTTAGCGGGGGGGCACACCGGGGAGCTGTTTTTT.

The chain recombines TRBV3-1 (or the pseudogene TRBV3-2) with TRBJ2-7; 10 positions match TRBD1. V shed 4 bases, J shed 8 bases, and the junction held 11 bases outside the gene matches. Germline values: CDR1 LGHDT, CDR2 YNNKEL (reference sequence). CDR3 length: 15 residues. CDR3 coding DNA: TGTGCCAGCAGCCCAGGGGGACAGGGGAGGTCTCAGCAGTACTTC. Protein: CASSPGGQGRSQQYF.

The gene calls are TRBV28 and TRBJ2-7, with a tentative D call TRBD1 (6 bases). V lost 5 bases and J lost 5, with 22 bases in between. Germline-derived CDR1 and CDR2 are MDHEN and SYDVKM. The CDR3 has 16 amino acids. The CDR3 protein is CASSPVVGQGKNEQYF. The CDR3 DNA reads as TGTGCCAGCAGTCCTGTTGTGGGGCAGGGGAAAAACGAGCAGTACTTC.

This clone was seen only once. CDR3 in DNA: TGTGCCAGCAGCACCCTACCTCTTGGAGGTTTTGGAAACACCATATATTTT. Translating it yields CASSTLPLGGFGNTIYF. The chain carries TRBV3-1 (or the pseudogene TRBV3-2) and TRBJ1-3, with D unresolved. V lost 5 bases, J lost 3 bases, and 20 bases lay in between. Germline-derived CDR1 and CDR2 are LGHDT and YNNKEL (reference sequence). The CDR3 is 17 residues long.

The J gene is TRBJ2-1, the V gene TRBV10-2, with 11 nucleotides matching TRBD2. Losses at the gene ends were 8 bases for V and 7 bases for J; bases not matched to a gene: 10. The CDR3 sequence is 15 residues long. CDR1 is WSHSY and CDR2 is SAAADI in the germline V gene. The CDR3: CASSGSGRESNEQFF. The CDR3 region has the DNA TGCGCCAGCTCGGGTAGCGGGAGGGAGTCTAATGAGCAGTTCTTC.

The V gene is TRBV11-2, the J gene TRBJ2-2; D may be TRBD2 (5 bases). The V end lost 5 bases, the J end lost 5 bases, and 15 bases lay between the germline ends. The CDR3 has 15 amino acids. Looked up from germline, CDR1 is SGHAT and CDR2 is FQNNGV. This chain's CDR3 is CASSHEGAGTGELFF. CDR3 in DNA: TGTGCCAGCAGCCACGAGGGTGCCGGGACCGGGGAGCTGTTTTTT.

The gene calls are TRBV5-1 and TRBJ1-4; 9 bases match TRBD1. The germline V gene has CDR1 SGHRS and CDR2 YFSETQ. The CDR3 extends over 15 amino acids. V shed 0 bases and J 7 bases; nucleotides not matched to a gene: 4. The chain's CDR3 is CASSLDRGRGEKLFF. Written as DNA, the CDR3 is TGCGCCAGCAGCTTGGACAGGGGGCGCGGTGAAAAACTGTTTTTT.

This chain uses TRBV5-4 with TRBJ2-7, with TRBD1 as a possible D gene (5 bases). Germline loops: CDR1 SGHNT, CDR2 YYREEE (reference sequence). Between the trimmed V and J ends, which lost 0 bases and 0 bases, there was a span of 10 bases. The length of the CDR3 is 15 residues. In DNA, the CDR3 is TGTGCCAGCAGCTTGGACAGGCTCTTCTCCTACGAGCAGTACTTC. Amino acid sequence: CASSLDRLFSYEQYF. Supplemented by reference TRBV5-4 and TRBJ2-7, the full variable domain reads ETGVTQSPTHLIKTRGQQVTLRCSSQSGHNTVSWYQQALGQGPQFIFQYYREEENGRGNFPPRFSGLQFPNYSSELNVNALELDDSALYLCASSLDRLFSYEQYFGPGTRLTVT.

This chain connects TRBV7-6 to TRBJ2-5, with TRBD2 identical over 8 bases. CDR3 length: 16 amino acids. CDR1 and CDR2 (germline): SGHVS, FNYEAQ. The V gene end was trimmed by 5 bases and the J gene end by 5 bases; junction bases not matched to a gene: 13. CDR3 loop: CASSVYSGKFGETQYF. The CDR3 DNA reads TGTGCCAGCAGCGTATATAGCGGGAAGTTCGGGGAGACCCAGTACTTC. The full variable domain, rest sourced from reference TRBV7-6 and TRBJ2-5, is GAGVSQSPRYKVTKRGQDVALRCDPISGHVSLYWYRQALGQGPEFLTYFNYEAQQDKSGLPNDRFSAERPEGSISTLTIQRTEQRDSAMYRCASSVYSGKFGETQYFGPGTRLLVL.

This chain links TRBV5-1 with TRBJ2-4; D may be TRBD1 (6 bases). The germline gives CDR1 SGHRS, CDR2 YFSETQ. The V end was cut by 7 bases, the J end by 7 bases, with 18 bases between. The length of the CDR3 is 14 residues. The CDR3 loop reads CASRPGTFPNIQYF. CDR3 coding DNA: TGCGCCAGCCGCCCTGGGACATTCCCCAACATTCAGTACTTC.

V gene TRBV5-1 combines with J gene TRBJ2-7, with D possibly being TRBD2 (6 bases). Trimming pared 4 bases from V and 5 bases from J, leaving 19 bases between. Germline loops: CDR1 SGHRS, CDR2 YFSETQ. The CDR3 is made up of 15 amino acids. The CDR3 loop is CASSTLRQGLHEQYF. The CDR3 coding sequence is TGCGCCAGCAGCACCCTTCGGCAGGGACTCCACGAGCAGTACTTC.

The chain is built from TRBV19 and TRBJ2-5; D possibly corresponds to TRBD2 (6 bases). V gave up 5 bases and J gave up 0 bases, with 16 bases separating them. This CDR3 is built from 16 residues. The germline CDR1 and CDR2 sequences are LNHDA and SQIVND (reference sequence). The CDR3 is CASSPRGEDHQETQYF. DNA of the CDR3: TGTGCCAGTAGTCCAAGAGGGGAGGATCACCAAGAGACCCAGTACTTC.

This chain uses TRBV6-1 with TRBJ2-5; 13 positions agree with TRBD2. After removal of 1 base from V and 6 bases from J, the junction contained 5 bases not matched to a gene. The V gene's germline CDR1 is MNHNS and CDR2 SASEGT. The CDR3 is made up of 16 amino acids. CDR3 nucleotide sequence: TGTGCCAGCAGTGAAGGGACTAGCGGGAGTATGAAGACCCAGTACTTC. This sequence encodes CASSEGTSGSMKTQYF.

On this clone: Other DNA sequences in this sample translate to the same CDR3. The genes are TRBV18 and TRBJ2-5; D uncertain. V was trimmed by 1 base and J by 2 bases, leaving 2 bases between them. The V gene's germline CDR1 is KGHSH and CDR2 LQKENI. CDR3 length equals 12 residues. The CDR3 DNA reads TGTGCCAGCTCACCACTACAAGAGACCCAGTACTTC. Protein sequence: CASSPLQETQYF.

CDR3 amino acids: CASSVGTSGGPSFFYEQYF. In DNA, the CDR3 is TGTGCCAGCAGCGTAGGGACTAGCGGGGGACCTTCATTCTTCTACGAGCAGTACTTC. The chain uses TRBV9 and TRBJ2-7; 13 nucleotides line up with TRBD2. Germline values: CDR1 SGDLS, CDR2 YYNGEE. V dropped 0 bases and J dropped 3; count of bases not matched to a gene: 12. The CDR3 spans 19 residues. The full variable domain, completed using reference TRBV9 and TRBJ2-7, is DSGVTQTPKHLITATGQRVTLRCSPRSGDLSVYWYQQSLDQGLQFLIQYYNGEERAKGNILERFSAQQFPDLHSELNLSSLELGDSALYFCASSVGTSGGPSFFYEQYFGPGTRLTVT.

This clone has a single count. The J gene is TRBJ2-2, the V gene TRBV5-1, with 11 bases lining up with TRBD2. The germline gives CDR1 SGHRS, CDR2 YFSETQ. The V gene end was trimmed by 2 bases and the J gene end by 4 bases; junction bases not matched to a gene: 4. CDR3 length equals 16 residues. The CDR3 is CASSLSLAGVTGELFF. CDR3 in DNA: TGCGCCAGCAGCTTATCACTAGCGGGAGTCACCGGGGAGCTGTTTTTT.

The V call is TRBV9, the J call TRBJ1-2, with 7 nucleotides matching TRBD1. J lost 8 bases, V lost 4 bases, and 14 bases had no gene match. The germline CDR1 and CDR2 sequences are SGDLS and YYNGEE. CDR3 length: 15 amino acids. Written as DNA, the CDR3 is TGTGCCAGCAGCCCAACGGGACAGCCTCCTTGGGGCTACACCTTC. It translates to CASSPTGQPPWGYTF.

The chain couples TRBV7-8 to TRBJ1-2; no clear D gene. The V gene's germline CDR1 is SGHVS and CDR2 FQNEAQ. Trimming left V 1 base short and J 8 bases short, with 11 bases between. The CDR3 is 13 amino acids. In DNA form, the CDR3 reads TGTGCCAGCAGCTTAGGGGGTCCTAGCGGCTACACCTTC. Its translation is CASSLGGPSGYTF.

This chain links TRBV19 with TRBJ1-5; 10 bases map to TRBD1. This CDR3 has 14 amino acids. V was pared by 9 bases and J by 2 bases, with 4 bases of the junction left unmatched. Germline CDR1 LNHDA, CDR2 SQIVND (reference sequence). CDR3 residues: CASTTGGGNQPQHF. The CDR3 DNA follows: TGTGCCAGCACGACAGGGGGCGGCAATCAGCCCCAGCATTTT. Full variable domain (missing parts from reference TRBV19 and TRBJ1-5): DGGITQSPKYLFRKEGQNVTLSCEQNLNHDAMYWYRQDPGQGLRLIYYSQIVNDFQKGDIAEGYSVSREKKESFPLTVTSAQKNPTAFYLCASTTGGGNQPQHFGDGTRLSIL.

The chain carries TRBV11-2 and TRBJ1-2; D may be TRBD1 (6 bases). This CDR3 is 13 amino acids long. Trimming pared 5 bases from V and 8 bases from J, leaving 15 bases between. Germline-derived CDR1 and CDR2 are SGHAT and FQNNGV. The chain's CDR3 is CASSPDRLRGYTF. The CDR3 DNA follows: TGTGCCAGCAGCCCAGACAGGTTGCGGGGCTACACCTTC. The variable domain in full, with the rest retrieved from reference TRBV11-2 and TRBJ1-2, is EAGVAQSPRYKIIEKRQSVAFWCNPISGHATLYWYQQILGQGPKLLIQFQNNGVVDDSQLPKDRFSAERLKGVDSTLKIQPAKLEDSAVYLCASSPDRLRGYTFGSGTRLTVV.

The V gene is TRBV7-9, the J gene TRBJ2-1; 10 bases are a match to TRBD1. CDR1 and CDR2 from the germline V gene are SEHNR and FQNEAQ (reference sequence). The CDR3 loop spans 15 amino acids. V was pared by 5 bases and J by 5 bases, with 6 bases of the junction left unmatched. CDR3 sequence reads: CASSTMDRGDNEQFF. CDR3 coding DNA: TGTGCCAGCAGCACCATGGACAGGGGGGACAATGAGCAGTTCTTC.

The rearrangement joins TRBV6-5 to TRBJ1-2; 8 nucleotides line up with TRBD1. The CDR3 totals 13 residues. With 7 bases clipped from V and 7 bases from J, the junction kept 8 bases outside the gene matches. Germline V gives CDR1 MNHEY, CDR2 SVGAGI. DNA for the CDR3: TGTGCCAGCACCAAGGACAGGGCTGGTGGCTACACCTTC. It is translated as CASTKDRAGGYTF.

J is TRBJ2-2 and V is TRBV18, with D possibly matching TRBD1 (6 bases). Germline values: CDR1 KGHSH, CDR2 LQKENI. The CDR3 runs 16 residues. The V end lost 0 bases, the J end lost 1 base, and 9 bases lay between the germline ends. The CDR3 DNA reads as TGTGCCAGCTCACCACCGCAGGGGCGGAACACCGGGGAGCTGTTTTTT. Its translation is CASSPPQGRNTGELFF.

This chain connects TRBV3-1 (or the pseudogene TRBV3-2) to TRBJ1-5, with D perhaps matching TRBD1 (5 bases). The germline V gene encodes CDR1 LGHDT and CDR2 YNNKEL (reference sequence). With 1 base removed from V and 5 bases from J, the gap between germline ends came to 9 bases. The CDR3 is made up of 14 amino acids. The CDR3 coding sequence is TGTGCCAGCAGCCAAGCGGTAGGGGATCAGCCCCAGCATTTT. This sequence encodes CASSQAVGDQPQHF.

The CDR3 coding sequence is TGTGCCAGTAGAACAGGGGGCGGTGAGTCCTACAATGAGCAGTTCTTC. This encodes CASRTGGGESYNEQFF. The chain combines TRBV19 with TRBJ2-1, with TRBD1 matching over 9 bases. The germline V gene has CDR1 LNHDA and CDR2 SQIVND (reference sequence). V shed 6 bases and J 1 base; nucleotides not matched to a gene: 7. The CDR3 runs to 16 residues. Drawing the rest from reference TRBV19 and TRBJ2-1, the complete variable domain is DGGITQSPKYLFRKEGQNVTLSCEQNLNHDAMYWYRQDPGQGLRLIYYSQIVNDFQKGDIAEGYSVSREKKESFPLTVTSAQKNPTAFYLCASRTGGGESYNEQFFGPGTRLTVL.

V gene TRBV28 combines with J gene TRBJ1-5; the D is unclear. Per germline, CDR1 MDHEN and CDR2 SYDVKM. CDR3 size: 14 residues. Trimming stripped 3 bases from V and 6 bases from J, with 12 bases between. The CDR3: CASSLAREAQPQHF. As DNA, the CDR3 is TGTGCCAGCAGTTTGGCAAGGGAGGCTCAGCCCCAGCATTTT.

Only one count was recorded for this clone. The chain's CDR3 is CASSPWPNTEAFF. For the CDR3, the DNA is TGTGCCAGCTCACCGTGGCCGAACACTGAAGCTTTCTTT. The genes are TRBV18 and TRBJ1-1; D call uncertain. CDR3 length: 13 amino acids. The V gene's germline CDR1 is KGHSH and CDR2 LQKENI. The ends were cut back, 3 bases at V and 1 base at J, with 6 bases in the middle.

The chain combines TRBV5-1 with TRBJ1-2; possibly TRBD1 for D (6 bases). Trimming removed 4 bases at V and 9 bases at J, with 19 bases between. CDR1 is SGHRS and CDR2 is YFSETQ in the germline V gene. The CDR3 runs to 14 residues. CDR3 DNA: TGCGCCAGCAGCCCGGACAGCGGCTTTCTAAGCTACACCTTC. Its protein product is CASSPDSGFLSYTF.